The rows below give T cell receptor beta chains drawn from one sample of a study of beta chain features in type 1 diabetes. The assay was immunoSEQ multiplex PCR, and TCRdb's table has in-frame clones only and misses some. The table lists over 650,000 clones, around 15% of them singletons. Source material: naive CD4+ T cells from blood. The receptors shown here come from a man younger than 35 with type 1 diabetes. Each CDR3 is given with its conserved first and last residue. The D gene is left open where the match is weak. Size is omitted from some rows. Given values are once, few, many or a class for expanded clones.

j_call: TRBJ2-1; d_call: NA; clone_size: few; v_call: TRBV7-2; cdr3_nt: TGTGCCAGCAGCCCCCAAGCCTACAATGAGCAGTTCTTC; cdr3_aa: CASSPQAYNEQFF
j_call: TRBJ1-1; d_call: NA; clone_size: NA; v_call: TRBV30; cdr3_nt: TGTGCCTGGACCTCCGGCCTGAACACTGAAGCTTTCTTT; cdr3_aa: CAWTSGLNTEAFF
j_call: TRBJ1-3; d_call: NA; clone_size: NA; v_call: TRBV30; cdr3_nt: TGTGCCTGGAGTGTAGACACAGCCTCTTGGAGAAATTTT; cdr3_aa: CAWSVDTASWRNF
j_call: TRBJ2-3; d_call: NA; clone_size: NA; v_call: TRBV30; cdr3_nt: TGTGCCTGGACTGGGCAGGGGCCAGATACGCAGTATTTT; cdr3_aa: CAWTGQGPDTQYF
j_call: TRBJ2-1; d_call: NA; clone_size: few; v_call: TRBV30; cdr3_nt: TGTGCCTGGAGTGGCGACTCTTACAATGAGCAGTTCTTC; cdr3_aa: CAWSGDSYNEQFF
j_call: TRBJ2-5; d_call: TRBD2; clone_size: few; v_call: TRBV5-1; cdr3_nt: TGCGCCAGCAGCTTGGGTGGACTAGCGGGACAAGAGACCCAGTACTTC; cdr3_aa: CASSLGGLAGQETQYF
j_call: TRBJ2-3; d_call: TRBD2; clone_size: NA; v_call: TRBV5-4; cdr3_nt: TGTGCCAGCAGCCGCAGGACTAGCGGGAGGGCCACAGATACGCAGTATTTT; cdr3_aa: CASSRRTSGRATDTQYF
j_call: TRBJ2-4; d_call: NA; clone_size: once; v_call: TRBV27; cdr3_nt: TGTGCCAGCAGTATAGCGGCACTAGCCAAAAACATTCAGTACTTC; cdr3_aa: CASSIAALAKNIQYF
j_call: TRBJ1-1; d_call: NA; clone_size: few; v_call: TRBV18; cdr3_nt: TGTGCCAGCTCACCACCGGTACAGGGCTTTAACACTGAAGCTTTCTTT; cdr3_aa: CASSPPVQGFNTEAFF
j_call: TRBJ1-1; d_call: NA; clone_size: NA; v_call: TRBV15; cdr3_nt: TGTGCCACCAGAACGGGAGGGAACACTGAAGCTTTCTTT; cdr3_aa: CATRTGGNTEAFF
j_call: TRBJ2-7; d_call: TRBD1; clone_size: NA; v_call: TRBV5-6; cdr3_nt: TGTGCCAGCAGCTGGCTGACAGGGGCCGAAAAGCAGTACTTC; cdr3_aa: CASSWLTGAEKQYF
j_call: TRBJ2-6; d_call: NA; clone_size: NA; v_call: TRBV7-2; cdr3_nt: TGTGCCAGCAGATACTCTGGGGCCAACGTCCTGACTTTC; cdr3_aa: CASRYSGANVLTF
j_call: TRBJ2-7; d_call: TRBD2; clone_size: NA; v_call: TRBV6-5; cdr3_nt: TGTGCCAGCAGTCCGCAAGCGGGAGGTGAGCAGTACTTC; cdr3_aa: CASSPQAGGEQYF
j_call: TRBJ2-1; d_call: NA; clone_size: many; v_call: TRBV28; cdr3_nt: TGTGCCAGCACTCCCACTAGCAGCTCCTACAATGAGCAGTTCTTC; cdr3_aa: CASTPTSSSYNEQFF
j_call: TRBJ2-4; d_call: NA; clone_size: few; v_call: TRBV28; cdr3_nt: TGTGCCAGCAGTTTCCACAGTACCTTAGCCAAAAACATTCAGTACTTC; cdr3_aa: CASSFHSTLAKNIQYF
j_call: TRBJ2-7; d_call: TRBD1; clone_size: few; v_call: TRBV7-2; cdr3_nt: TGTGCCAGCAGCCCTTTAGGTGGGACAGGGGCCTACGAGCAGTACTTC; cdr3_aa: CASSPLGGTGAYEQYF
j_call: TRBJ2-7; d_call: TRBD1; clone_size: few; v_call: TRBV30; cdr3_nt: TGTGCCTGGAGTGGTGGGACAGGGATCCACGAGCAGTACTTC; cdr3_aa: CAWSGGTGIHEQYF
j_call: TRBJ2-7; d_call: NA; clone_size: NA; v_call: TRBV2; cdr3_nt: TGTGCCAGCAGTGGAGGACGGGACTTC; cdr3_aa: CASSGGRDF
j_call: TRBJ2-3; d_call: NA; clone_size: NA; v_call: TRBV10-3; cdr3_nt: TGTGCCATCAGTGGCCGGGAGGATACGCAGTATTTT; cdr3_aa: CAISGREDTQYF
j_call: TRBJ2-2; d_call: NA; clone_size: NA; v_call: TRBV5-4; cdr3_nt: TGTGCCAGCAGCTCCGGGGCGCGGGGCACCGGGGAGCTGTTTTTT; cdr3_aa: CASSSGARGTGELFF
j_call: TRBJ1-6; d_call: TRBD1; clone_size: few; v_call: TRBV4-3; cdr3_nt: TGCGCCAGCAGCCAAGAAGGGACAGGGGGGAATTCACCCCTCCACTTT; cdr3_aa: CASSQEGTGGNSPLHF
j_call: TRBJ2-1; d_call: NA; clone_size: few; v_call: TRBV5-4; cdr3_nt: TGTGCCAGCAGCTTGAATACCCACTCCTACAATGAGCAGTTCTTC; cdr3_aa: CASSLNTHSYNEQFF
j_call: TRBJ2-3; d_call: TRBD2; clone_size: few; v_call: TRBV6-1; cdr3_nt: TGTGCCAGCAGTGGGACTAGCGGGTTCACAGATACGCAGTATTTT; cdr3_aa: CASSGTSGFTDTQYF
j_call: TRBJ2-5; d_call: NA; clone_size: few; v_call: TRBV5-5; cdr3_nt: TGTGCCAGCAGCCCCAGGCAGGATTTTCAAGAGACCCAGTACTTC; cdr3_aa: CASSPRQDFQETQYF
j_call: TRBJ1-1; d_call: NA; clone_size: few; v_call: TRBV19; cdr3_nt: TGTGCCAGTAGGACGAGGTCGGGAACTGAAGCTTTCTTT; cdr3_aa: CASRTRSGTEAFF
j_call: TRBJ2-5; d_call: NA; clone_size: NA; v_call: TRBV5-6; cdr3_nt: TGTGCCAGCAGCTTGTTTGGGACGGACGAGGAGACCCAGTACTTC; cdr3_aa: CASSLFGTDEETQYF
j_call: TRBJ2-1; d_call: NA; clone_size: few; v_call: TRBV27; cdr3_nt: TGTGCCAGCAGTGCTATAGCGGCAGCATACAATGAGCAGTTCTTC; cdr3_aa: CASSAIAAAYNEQFF
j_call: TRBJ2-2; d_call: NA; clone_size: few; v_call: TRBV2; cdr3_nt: TGTGCCAGCAAAGGGGGACTGTCGGTCCGGGAGCTGTTTTTT; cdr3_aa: CASKGGLSVRELFF
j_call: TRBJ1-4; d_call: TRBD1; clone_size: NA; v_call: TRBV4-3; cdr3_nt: TGCGCCAGCAGCCGGGCGCCGGGACAGGGGAATGAAAAACTGTTTTTT; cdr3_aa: CASSRAPGQGNEKLFF
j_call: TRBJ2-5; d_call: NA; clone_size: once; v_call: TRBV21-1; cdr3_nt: TGTGCCAGCAGCAATGAGGGGAGGGAGACCCAGTACTTC; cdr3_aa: CASSNEGRETQYF
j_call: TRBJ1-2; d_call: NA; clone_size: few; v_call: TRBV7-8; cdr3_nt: TGTGCCAGCAGCTTAGGCAGGACGGGCGGCTACACCTTC; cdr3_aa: CASSLGRTGGYTF
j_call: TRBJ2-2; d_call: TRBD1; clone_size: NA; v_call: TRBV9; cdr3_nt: TGTGCCAGCAGCGCATCAACAGGGGATGCCACCGGGGAGCTGTTTTTT; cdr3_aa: CASSASTGDATGELFF
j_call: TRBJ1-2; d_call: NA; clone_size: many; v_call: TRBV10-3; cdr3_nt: TGTGCCATCAGTGAATCCGAATATGGCTACACCTTC; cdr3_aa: CAISESEYGYTF
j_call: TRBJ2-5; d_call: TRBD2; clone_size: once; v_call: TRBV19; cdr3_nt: TGTGCCAGTAGTGCTAGCGGGAGGGCGGAGACCCAGTACTTC; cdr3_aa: CASSASGRAETQYF
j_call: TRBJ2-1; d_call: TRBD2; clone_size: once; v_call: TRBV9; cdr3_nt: TGTGCCAGCAGCGTTTTTGGCGGGAGTAATGAGCAGTTCTTC; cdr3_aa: CASSVFGGSNEQFF
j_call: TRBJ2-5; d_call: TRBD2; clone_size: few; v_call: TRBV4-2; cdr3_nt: TGTGCCAGCAGCCGACCCTCGGCGGGGGGCAAAGAGACCCAGTACTTC; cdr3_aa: CASSRPSAGGKETQYF
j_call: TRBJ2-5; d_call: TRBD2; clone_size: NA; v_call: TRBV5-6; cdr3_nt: TGTGCCAGCAGCTACATAGCGGGGGGCGCAGAGACCCAGTACTTC; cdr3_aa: CASSYIAGGAETQYF
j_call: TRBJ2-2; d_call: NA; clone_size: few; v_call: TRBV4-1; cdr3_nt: TGCGCCAGCAAGGGGGGGAACACCGGGGAGCTGTTTTTT; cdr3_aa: CASKGGNTGELFF
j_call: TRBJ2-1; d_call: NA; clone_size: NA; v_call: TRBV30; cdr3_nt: TGTGCCTGGAGTGTACTTAGGCTTTACAATGAGCAGTTCTTC; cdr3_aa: CAWSVLRLYNEQFF
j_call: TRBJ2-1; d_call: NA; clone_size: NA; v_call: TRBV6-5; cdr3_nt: TGTGCCAGCAGTCCCGACAGTCCATCCTACAATGAGCAGTTCTTC; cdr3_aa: CASSPDSPSYNEQFF
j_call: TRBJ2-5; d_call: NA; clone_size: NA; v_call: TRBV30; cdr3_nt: TGTGCCTGTTCTGCAGGGGTCCAAGAGACCCAGTACTTC; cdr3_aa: CACSAGVQETQYF